The table lists the clone carrying this T cell receptor beta chain with many counts. Looked up from germline, CDR1 is WSHSY and CDR2 is SAAADI. This CDR3 is 12 amino acids long. Trimming cost V 10 bases and J 7 bases; bases outside gene matches: 6. The data derive from a study of identical twins. Template switching (which added a universal primer site) was used, and cDNA carried unique molecular identifiers. TCRdb re-derived calls from the 5' RACE reads in MiXCR, one entry per CDR3 protein. The data hold about 660,000 distinct CDR3 sequences, with about 9.4% observed a single time. This sample was also put to use in a study of yellow fever vaccine responses in identical twins.

The chain is built from TRBV10-2 and TRBJ2-1; TRBD1 agrees at 8 bases. The sample taken for sequencing was PBMCs. This sequence originates from a young woman in good health. CDR3 residues: CATMTGVNEQFF. DNA of the CDR3: TGCGCCACCATGACAGGGGTGAATGAGCAGTTCTTC.